This TCR beta chain comes out of a study of cytomegalovirus exposure and HLA in healthy donors (dated by TCRdb to 2017 to 2019). Study-level background: An earlier analysis of 587 of the donors reported 250 to 300 Gb of sequence data and approximately 120 million unique TCR beta sequences obtained from about 179 million T cells. Donor age, sex, ethnicity and CMV serostatus were compiled together with the repertoire data. To predict cytomegalovirus infection status, the study brought together high-throughput TCR immunosequencing, statistical association of individual TCRs with disease status, and machine learning. In the later analysis, no new phenotypic data were used to find candidate immune exposures; instead, reliance was placed on TCR beta sequences and their occurrence across donors. Roughly 300 gigabases of sequencing data and approximately 80 million unique TCR sequences were included in an early release covering 500 to 750 HLA-typed donors. A later analysis re-analyzed previously published TCR beta repertoires from about 600 donors and added high-resolution HLA genotyping to study TCR occurrence patterns. Typing coverage varied by locus: about 620-630 donors for A, B, C, DRB1 and DQB1; approximately 500 for DQA1; about 570 for DPA1; 450 to 480 for DPB1. The study aimed to test whether signatures of past pathogen exposure could be identified by cataloging public T cell receptors. Along with the approximately 700-subject first cohort, a separate validation cohort of about 110 different subjects was used. Across around 400 genotyped donors of the cohort, an average of approximately 200,000 unique TCR beta nucleotide sequences per donor were sequenced, and roughly a sixth of those sequences were non-productive. Both class I and class II loci were covered by HLA typing, at four-digit resolution. In an earlier analysis of roughly 580 of the donors, high-throughput TCR beta sequencing was used to judge whether each TCR beta V gene segment behaved as functional or pseudogenic. Roughly 5 DR-DQ haplotypes were handled as single units for association and clustering because linkage in the cohort was strong. The T cell repertoires of some 700 subjects were profiled by immunosequencing and related to cytomegalovirus serostatus. All discovery cohort repertoires had been generated using a single sequencing platform. Of the 300 to 500 genotyped donors, 75% to 85% were placed in the genetic ancestry cluster associated with self-reported Caucasian donors. A later genetic analysis took genome-wide SNP genotypes for about 65% of the 666 donors and used that subset as a discovery cohort.

V and J are truncated by 0 bases and 0 bases respectively, leaving an intervening sequence of 9 bases. The CDR3 starts with the cysteine, ends with the phenylalanine, and has 15 residues. Only CDR3 DNA is held: 45 bases, read in frame from base 1. Sequences MNHNY (CDR1) and SVGAGI (CDR2) are obtained from the germline V gene (reference sequence). Receptors were amplified or captured by the immunoSEQ multiplex PCR assay. For the multiplex PCR, a mixture combining 60 forward primers for TCR Vbeta segments and 13 reverse primers for TCR Jbeta segments was used. Amplification of the CDR3 region of rearranged TCR beta genes was performed with a multiplex PCR assay on genomic DNA. The amplified TCR beta libraries were sequenced on the Illumina HiSeq System as 87-base-pair reads. In the authors' own workflow: A later analysis counted some 74 million unique TCR beta chains across the 650 to 800 repertoires, and approximately 11 million of these chains were shared by at least two donors. Raw reads were error-corrected and collapsed into unique sequences with a nearest-neighbor algorithm that merged closely related sequences to remove PCR and sequencing errors. V, D and J gene segments were assigned by aligning CDR3 sequences to IMGT reference sequences. Each retained sequence needed at least a six-nucleotide match to both a V gene segment and a J gene segment. Rearrangements were classified as productive when the CDR3 lacked stop codons and remained in frame with V and J, and all other rearrangements were classified as non-productive. CDR3 was defined by IMGT convention, running from the second conserved V-encoded cysteine to the conserved J-encoded phenylalanine. The earlier analysis of about 530 of the donors excluded any sequence lacking an unambiguous match to a single V gene segment. In an earlier analysis of a few hundred of the donors, V segments were called functional above 56.7% productive rearrangements and were called segregating when the between-donor standard deviation exceeded 5%. A statistical classification framework was built to diagnose cytomegalovirus status from the catalog of TCR beta chain sequences. In a later analysis, TCR nucleotide sequences were compared against IMGT/GENE-DB human TR gene sequences so that V and J genes could be assigned. In a later analysis, CDR3 sequences and most-parsimonious VDJ recombination scenarios were assigned using the TCRdist pipeline. In a later analysis, every TCR beta chain was defined by the combination of its CDR3 amino acid sequence and its V-gene family, and reads without a unique V-gene family were dropped. A later analysis removed roughly 590 highly shared, low-generation-probability nucleotide sequences to deal with suspected cross-contamination and a sequencing artifact. A later analysis calculated a clonal expansion index for each public chain from normalized within-repertoire ranks of inferred template counts. In a later analysis, generation probabilities were computed with a VDJ recombination model fitted to out-of-frame rearrangements, and the resulting probabilities were checked against IGoR. Hypergeometric tests were used in a later analysis to score TCR-TCR, TCR-HLA and TCR-CMV co-occurrence, with a repertoire-size bias correction applied to the TCR pairs. False discovery rates were estimated in a later analysis by permuting HLA or CMV assignments 20 times. In a later analysis, co-occurring TCRs were grouped with DBSCAN, and TCRdist sequence similarity was added when clustering was performed within HLA-allele-positive subsets. Co-occurrence clustering excluded repertoires with fewer than 30,000 or more than 120,000 public chains, plus five with anomalous nucleotide sharing. Not all clones reach the TCRdb copy of this immuneACCESS table, which keeps in-frame sequences only. Checked studies attribute under half of the gap to unresolved V genes and leave the rest unexplained. V, J and clone size are those of that table, while D and trimming were read from the DNA. The sample table shows over 250,000 clones, and 75% to 90% are seen once. 4% of the sample belongs to the ten largest clones.

In total, 600 or so healthy bone marrow donors made up the cohort. Cohort members were all nominally healthy when sampled, although unrecorded immune exposures were likely present. The donor tested CMV seropositive and was one of the 289 seropositive cohort members. Each donor provided a peripheral blood sample, and peripheral blood mononuclear cells were used for TCR beta sequencing. The Qiagen DNeasy Blood Extraction Kit was used to extract genomic DNA from the blood cell samples. Comments on this clone: No antigen is known for it. It has no much larger one-base neighbor in the sample; base qualities were not kept.

On the study overall, not on this receptor specifically: The cohort was sequenced for TCR beta chains only, and without alpha or paired-chain data the features that could be detected were limited. Specific HLA alleles were associated with 15,000 to 20,000 TCR beta sequences at a false discovery rate of 0.05 in a later analysis. In a later analysis, TCR association rates were found to vary across HLA loci, with the most associated TCRs seen for DRB1 alleles and the fewest for HLA-C alleles. The 87-base-pair reads could not distinguish some IMGT-functional V segments, including TRBV6-2 and TRBV6-3, so those segments were excluded. In both the original and validation cohorts, the classifier was reported to diagnose cytomegalovirus status with high specificity and sensitivity. Presence/absence analyses assumed roughly uniform sequencing depth across donors, an assumption that may not hold. A further reported finding was that TCR beta sequences accurately predicted the HLA-A and HLA-B alleles for most subjects in the first cohort. Because some donors lacked HLA typing at each locus, the association tests relied only on the typed subset. According to a later analysis, most CMV-associated TCR beta chains appeared to be HLA-restricted, and the HLA associations seemed to be driven largely by CMV exposure. It was suggested by the authors that the approach could potentially be generalized to other disease states and immunological phenotypes. Most TCR sequences were seen in very few donors, while some public TCRs were found in many individuals. A later genetic analysis reported fewer N-insertions in productive TCRs among donors in an Asian-associated ancestry cluster than the approximately 700-donor mean. In the study, approximately 150 TCR beta chains were listed as associated with cytomegalovirus. An earlier analysis of 587 of the donors showed that most TCR beta V segments appeared in productive rearrangements either about 87% or about 30% of the time, which broadly matched IMGT annotations. A group of highly shared sequence variants was considered likely to be a technical artifact of the sequencing pipeline. About 17 rarely observed V segments, including chromosome 9 orphons, were excluded from the earlier analysis of approximately 600 of the donors because counts were too low. According to a later analysis, parvovirus B19, influenza, CMV and Epstein-Barr virus appeared linked to several top co-occurrence clusters. Compared with equally common non-associated chains, HLA-associated TCR beta chains in a later analysis were more clonally expanded and had lower generation probabilities. For the cohort, immune exposure information was limited to CMV serostatus. Strong co-occurrence of HLA alleles, especially DR and DQ, made assigning TCR associations to individual alleles difficult. Three of the identified cytomegalovirus-associated TCR beta chains were confirmed in vitro to be specific for cytomegalovirus antigens. Correlated functional status among segregating V segments might reflect linkage disequilibrium, but an unknown experimental factor could not be ruled out. V-gene and J-gene trimming of TCR beta chains was associated with a missense DCLRE1C variant in a later genetic analysis, and the association was replicated in an independent cohort.

The source is a man between 40 and 49 years old in good health and CMV-seropositive. The sequence links TRBV6-6 to TRBJ2-7; TRBD2 is a weak D gene call, 5 bases matching. The sequenced sample was PBMCs. The CDR3 is CASSYSTGNSYEQYF. The bases are TGTGCCAGCAGTTACTCGACGGGGAACTCCTACGAGCAGTACTTC.